This T cell receptor beta chain stems from a study of blood T cell repertoires in COVID-19. About the study: Samples representing acute and convalescent COVID-19 were sourced from the United States, Italy and Spain.

The protocol was immunoSEQ multiplex PCR, while the TCRdb copy is restricted to in-frame clones and leaves out a portion. The table includes 150,000 or so clones, about three quarters detected once. There are 16 residues in the CDR3. Trimming took off 6 bases at V and 5 bases at J, with 17 bases between the two ends. The germline CDR1 and CDR2 sequences are SNHLY and FYNNEI. This receptor was obtained from a woman of 80 years or more with active or convalescent COVID-19. Sequencing input: peripheral blood. The V call is TRBV2, the J call TRBJ1-6; no clear D. CDR3 protein: CASRAFSTRNNSPLHF. The CDR3 DNA sequence: TGTGCCAGCAGGGCTTTTTCCACAAGAAATAATTCACCCCTCCACTTT.